Each of the 6 T cell receptor beta chains below was sequenced from the same sample in a study of blood T cell repertoires in COVID-19 (dated by TCRdb to between 2020 and 2021). The library was built by means of the immunoSEQ multiplex PCR assay. The immuneACCESS repertoire file appears here via TCRdb, limited to in-frame rearrangements. These files lack a portion of the clones; in checked studies, under half of the deficit traces to unresolved V genes, and the cause of the others is not known. The table for this sample lists 150,000 or so clones; about 92% of them were counted only once. The ten largest clones capture less than 2% of the sample. What was sequenced was peripheral blood. The source is a woman aged 55-70 years with COVID-19, enrolled during active disease.

The chain carries TRBV10-3 and TRBJ2-2; the D gene is possibly TRBD2 (6 bases). The V gene's germline CDR1 is ENHRY and CDR2 SYGVKD. This CDR3 has 15 residues. The V and J ends lost 3 bases and 5 bases respectively, with 13 bases between them. CDR3 amino acids: CAISETTGGTGELFF. The CDR3 DNA reads TGTGCCATCAGTGAAACGACCGGGGGAACCGGGGAGCTGTTTTTT.

The chain links TRBV5-1 to TRBJ1-2; D call uncertain. The length of the CDR3 is 15 residues. Trimming took 6 bases from V and 4 from J, leaving 19 bases between them. Germline V gene sequence: CDR1 SGHRS, CDR2 YFSETQ. In DNA, the CDR3 is TGCGCCAGCACCTGGGGAGTTCGGCCTGCCTATGGCTACACCTTC. Amino acids: CASTWGVRPAYGYTF.

This chain connects TRBV15 to TRBJ1-1; D is uncertain. The CDR3 has 14 residues. The germline V gene encodes CDR1 LNHNV and CDR2 YYDKDF (reference sequence). V gave up 0 bases and J gave up 5 bases, with 10 bases separating them. Here the CDR3 DNA reads TGTGCCACCAGCAGAGATCGACGGGGAACTGAAGCTTTCTTT. Its protein product is CATSRDRRGTEAFF.

The chain uses TRBV2 and TRBJ1-6, with D unclear. This CDR3 region has 15 residues. Trimming removed 2 bases from V and 6 bases from J, with 11 bases in between. Germline CDR1 SNHLY, CDR2 FYNNEI. The CDR3 protein is CASSEMKRGNSPLHF. The CDR3 nucleotides are TGTGCCAGCAGTGAAATGAAACGGGGTAATTCACCCCTCCACTTT.

The CDR3 loop reads CASSPSQGWNEQFF. In DNA form, the CDR3 reads TGTGCCAGCTCACCCTCCCAGGGCTGGAATGAGCAGTTCTTC. V is TRBV18 and J is TRBJ2-1, with D perhaps TRBD1 (5 bases). The CDR3 covers 14 residues. Germline lookup yields CDR1 KGHSH and CDR2 LQKENI. Trimming cost V 3 bases and J 7 bases, with 13 bases left between them.

J is TRBJ2-7 and V is TRBV4-1; tentative D call: TRBD2 (6 bases). V lost 1 base and J 6 bases, leaving 10 bases between the germline ends. Germline CDR1 MGHRA, CDR2 YSYEKL. The CDR3 runs 13 residues. The CDR3 sequence: CASSQVGGTEQYF. CDR3 bases: TGCGCCAGCAGCCAAGTTGGCGGGACCGAGCAGTACTTC.